The 19 T cell receptor beta chains given below trace back to one sample, sequenced in a study of blood T cell repertoires in COVID-19 (dated by TCRdb to the early 2020s). Libraries were made using the immunoSEQ multiplex PCR assay. Drawn from immuneACCESS, this table holds only the in-frame rearrangements with V and J called that TCRdb kept. Clones are partly lost; checked studies trace under half to an unresolved V gene and leave the rest unexplained. Across this sample there are 350,000 to 450,000 clones, with roughly four fifths seen only once. Of the sample, about 5% falls within the top ten clones. Sample: PBMCs or T cells enriched from blood (not recorded which). The receptors here all came from a woman aged 45-65 years who had recovered from COVID-19.

This chain connects TRBV5-1 to TRBJ2-7, with a possible D match to TRBD1 (6 bases). The germline V gene encodes CDR1 SGHRS and CDR2 YFSETQ. Trimming took off 4 bases at V and 3 bases at J, with 29 bases between the two ends. The CDR3 is 19 residues long. CDR3 amino acids: CASSETTGYSLQQHYEQYF. CDR3 DNA: TGCGCCAGCAGCGAAACCACAGGGTATTCCCTACAGCAACACTACGAGCAGTACTTC. The whole variable domain, remainder taken from reference TRBV5-1 and TRBJ2-7, is KAGVTQTPRYLIKTRGQQVTLSCSPISGHRSVSWYQQTPGQGLQFLFEYFSETQRNKGNFPGRFSGRQFSNSRSEMNVSTLELGDSALYLCASSETTGYSLQQHYEQYFGPGTRLTVT.

The chain carries TRBV6-5 and TRBJ2-3; D perhaps matches TRBD2 (5 bases). Germline V lookup: CDR1 MNHEY, CDR2 SVGAGI. The CDR3 is made up of 15 amino acids. The CDR3 region has the DNA TGTAGTAGACCCGGGGTAGCCTATAGCACAGATACGCAGTATTTT. This sequence encodes CSRPGVAYSTDTQYF.

In its sample, this clone was seen a few times. The V gene is TRBV12-3 or TRBV12-4, the J gene TRBJ1-1; D possibly corresponds to TRBD1 (6 bases). The CDR3 has 13 residues. The V and J ends lost 8 bases and 1 base respectively, with 11 bases between them. Here the CDR3 DNA reads TGTGCCAGCCGGGGACACCCGAACACTGAAGCTTTCTTT. Encoded protein: CASRGHPNTEAFF.

The chain has TRBV5-8 and TRBJ2-1, with D possibly matching TRBD2 (5 bases). The CDR3 runs 18 residues. Germline-derived CDR1 and CDR2 are SGHTS and YDEGEE. V lost 4 bases and J lost 2, with 22 bases in between. CDR3 protein: CASSQPGGPGKAYNEQFF. As DNA, the CDR3 is TGTGCCAGCAGCCAACCGGGCGGTCCGGGGAAGGCCTACAATGAGCAGTTCTTC.

The table lists this clone with a count of one. Within the sample, other DNA sequences also encode this same CDR3. The chain combines TRBV11-2 with TRBJ2-3, with 7 positions matching TRBD1. V shed 1 base, J shed 0 bases, and the junction held 1 base outside the gene matches. CDR1 is SGHAT and CDR2 is FQNNGV in the germline V gene. There are 15 residues in the CDR3. CDR3 DNA sequence: TGTGCCAGCAGCTTAGGACAGGGCAGCACAGATACGCAGTATTTT. It yields the protein CASSLGQGSTDTQYF.

The chain is built from TRBV14 and TRBJ2-2, with 7 bases that match TRBD2. The CDR3 extends over 15 amino acids. The ends lost 7 bases at V and 6 bases at J; junction bases unmatched: 11. Germline CDR1 SGHDN, CDR2 FVKESK. The CDR3 DNA is TGTGCCAGCACCCAGACTAGCTCTCGGGCCGGGGAGCTGTTTTTT. This translates into CASTQTSSRAGELFF.

The CDR3 bases are TGTGCCAGCAGCCAAGCGTTAGCAACAAAGACCCAGTACTTC. It translates to CASSQALATKTQYF. This chain connects TRBV3-1 (or the pseudogene TRBV3-2) to TRBJ2-5, with unresolved D. CDR1 is LGHDT and CDR2 is YNNKEL in the germline V gene (reference sequence). The CDR3 is made up of 14 amino acids. The V end was cut by 1 base, the J end by 6 bases, with 12 bases between.

The genes are TRBV5-1 and TRBJ1-5; TRBD1 agrees at 9 bases. This CDR3 contains 15 residues. In germline, CDR1 is SGHRS, CDR2 YFSETQ. Trimming took 4 bases from V and 4 from J; bases not matched to a gene: 6. The CDR3 region is CASSTDGQGNQPQHF. The CDR3 DNA reads as TGCGCCAGCAGCACCGACGGACAGGGGAATCAGCCCCAGCATTTT.

The genes are TRBV3-1 (or the pseudogene TRBV3-2) and TRBJ2-2; 13 bases are shared with TRBD2. Trimming cost V 7 bases and J 4 bases; bases outside gene matches: 12. CDR3 length equals 18 residues. Germline-derived CDR1 and CDR2 are LGHDT and YNNKEL (reference sequence). The DNA for the CDR3 is TGTGCCAGCACCCCCGGACTAGCGGGAGTAAGAGGCACCGGGGAGCTGTTTTTT. This sequence encodes CASTPGLAGVRGTGELFF.

The chain employs TRBV6-5 and TRBJ2-2; D unresolved. The CDR3 contains 11 residues. V lost 7 bases, J lost 8 bases, and 8 bases lay in between. Germline V CDR1 and CDR2: MNHEY, SVGAGI. This CDR3 is CASTSGGELFF. The CDR3 bases are TGTGCCAGCACCTCCGGGGGGGAGCTGTTTTTT.

V usage is TRBV6-1 and J usage is TRBJ1-4; D is unresolved. Trimming removed 2 bases from V and 8 bases from J, with 12 bases in between. From germline, CDR1 is MNHNS and CDR2 SASEGT. The CDR3 contains 14 residues. The CDR3, as DNA: TGTGCCAGCAGTGAAAGTTGGGGAGGGGAAAAACTGTTTTTT. It translates to CASSESWGGEKLFF.

The chain joins TRBV7-8 to TRBJ1-1; D is uncertain. Trimming removed 3 bases at V and 3 bases at J, with 11 bases between. Germline V gene lookup returns CDR1 SGHVS and CDR2 FQNEAQ. The CDR3 length is 14 residues. Here the CDR3 reads CASSFRFLDTEAFF. As DNA, the CDR3 is TGTGCCAGCAGCTTTCGGTTCCTGGACACTGAAGCTTTCTTT.

This chain uses TRBV18 with TRBJ1-2; 7 nucleotides agree with TRBD1. Germline V gives CDR1 KGHSH, CDR2 LQKENI. V lost 3 bases and J lost 7; bases outside the gene matches: 5. The CDR3 runs to 13 residues. Written as DNA, the CDR3 is TGTGCCAGCTCACCCGGGACAGTATTTGGCTACACCTTC. It encodes CASSPGTVFGYTF. Together with reference TRBV18 and TRBJ1-2, the CDR3 gives the full variable domain: NAGVMQNPRHLVRRRGQEARLRCSPMKGHSHVYWYRQLPEEGLKFMVYLQKENIIDESGMPKERFSAEFPKEGPSILRIQQVVRGDSAAYFCASSPGTVFGYTFGSGTRLTVV.

This clone came up once. The chain joins TRBV9 to TRBJ1-2; D remains ambiguous. The length of the CDR3 is 13 residues. The germline V and J ends were trimmed by 8 bases and 7 bases, with 18 bases remaining between them. The V gene's germline CDR1 is SGDLS and CDR2 YYNGEE. CDR3 sequence (DNA): TGTGCCAGTTCCCCGGGTCCAGAGGGTGGCTACACCTTC. This encodes CASSPGPEGGYTF.

Concerning this clone itself: At the DNA level, this CDR3 is encoded by other sequences in the same sample as well. The chain links TRBV5-4 to TRBJ1-1; D may be TRBD1 (6 bases). The CDR3 length is 13 residues. Trimming removed 4 bases from V and 1 base from J, with 8 bases in between. Germline CDR1 SGHNT, CDR2 YYREEE (reference sequence). DNA for the CDR3: TGTGCCAGCAGCCTACAGGGGAACACTGAAGCTTTCTTT. Protein sequence: CASSLQGNTEAFF.

This clone was counted at least ten times. The chain couples TRBV6-2 or TRBV6-3 to TRBJ2-7; TRBD1 matches 8 bases. In germline, CDR1 is MNHEY, CDR2 SVGEGT. Unmatched junction bases numbered 4, after V lost 5 bases and J lost 1 base. This CDR3 comprises 14 residues. The CDR3 nucleotides are TGTGCCAGCAGTCCCGGGACAGGTTCCTACGAGCAGTACTTC. This encodes CASSPGTGSYEQYF.

This clone was recorded a few times. The chain recombines TRBV18 with TRBJ1-1; the D gene is possibly TRBD1 (5 bases). Germline CDR1 is KGHSH and CDR2 is LQKENI. This CDR3 has 15 residues. V was shortened by 1 base and J by 0 bases, with 9 bases between the two germline ends. Here the CDR3 reads CASSPLSGLNTEAFF. Here the CDR3 DNA reads TGTGCCAGCTCACCACTTTCAGGGTTGAACACTGAAGCTTTCTTT.

V usage is TRBV11-3 and J usage is TRBJ2-3, with 7 bases identical to TRBD2. V shed 3 bases and J 2 bases; nucleotides not matched to a gene: 5. Germline-derived CDR1 and CDR2 are SGHNT and YENEEA. This CDR3 contains 15 residues. CDR3 nucleotides: TGTGCCAGCAGCTTCGGAGCGGGGCCCACAGATACGCAGTATTTT. This gives the protein CASSFGAGPTDTQYF.

The sample holds one count of this clone. The same CDR3 is also encoded by other DNA sequences in this sample. J is TRBJ2-1 and V is TRBV18, with 10 bases fitting TRBD2. This CDR3 has 15 amino acids. The V gene's germline CDR1 is KGHSH and CDR2 LQKENI. The ends lost 0 bases at V and 7 bases at J; junction bases unmatched: 3. This CDR3 reads CASSPPSGGANEQFF. The CDR3 DNA sequence: TGTGCCAGCTCACCACCCAGCGGGGGGGCGAATGAGCAGTTCTTC.